The entry below describes one T cell receptor (beta chain). The antigen is not known. For the second PCR, which ran for 7 to 11 cycles, a sample-barcoded 5' primer and a J-beta primer mix were used. From the 5' RACE reads, TCRdb called clonotypes with MiXCR, one entry per CDR3 protein. The sample includes about 800,000 distinct CDR3 sequences, around half of them seen just once. The CDR3 contains 18 residues. J was trimmed by 0 bases and V by 6 bases; bases with no gene match: 12. This entry comes from a study of blood T cells in healthy people across ages. Study results and caveats: The fall in TCR beta diversity per million T cells was roughly linear with age. Naive CD4+ cells and diversity were both higher in long-lived donors than in aged donors.

The specimen sequenced was blood. The genes are TRBV12-3 or TRBV12-4 and TRBJ2-3; 10 nucleotides agree with TRBD2. The receptor was isolated from a man aged 80 or over in good health. This CDR3 is CASSSLAGARPSTDTQYF. CDR3 in DNA: TGTGCCAGCAGCTCCCTAGCGGGAGCGCGCCCAAGCACAGATACGCAGTATTTT.